This note documents a single T cell receptor beta chain sequence. Generated by immunoSEQ multiplex PCR, the TCRdb table keeps only in-frame clones and is missing some. The sample gives 91,000 or so clones, around 90% of which show up once; 3.9% is in the top ten. This sample was included in a study of blood T cell repertoires in COVID-19. Trimming left V 6 bases short and J 0 bases short, with 5 bases between. CDR3 length: 12 residues. From germline, CDR1 is KGHSH and CDR2 LQKENI. Material for sequencing was peripheral blood. V gene TRBV18 combines with J gene TRBJ2-5; the D is unclear. This receptor was taken from a woman aged 50 to 65 in a cohort sampled during active COVID-19. Here the CDR3 DNA reads TGTGCCAGCTCCGAGTACCAAGAGACCCAGTACTTC. It codes for CASSEYQETQYF.